This TCR beta chain emerged from a study of shared clonotypes between healthy human individuals. Findings and limits, study-wide: Even with large depth, rarefaction showed that sorted-subset sequencing was incomplete. Generation probabilities of non-shared clonotypes were lower (relative to those shared by all four donors). It was only blood that was sampled, and tissue repertoires likely differ.

V lost 6 bases, J lost 2 bases, and 5 bases stayed unmatched. The length of the CDR3 is 15 residues. CDR1 is SNHLY and CDR2 is FYNNEI in the germline V gene. This clone was seen once. The antigen remains undetermined. Data came from immunoSEQ multiplex PCR; TCRdb stores just in-frame clones and leaves some out. The sample has some 900,000 clones, approximately 76% seen once. Sample: memory CD4+ T cells sorted from blood. Subset given: CD45RA-negative fraction. This sequence was found in a man aged 18 to 30 in good health. This sequence joins TRBV2 and TRBJ2-2; TRBD2 agrees at 8 bases. The DNA of the CDR3 is TGTGCCAGCAGCCGGACTAGCCTCAACACCGGGGAGCTGTTTTTT. Its protein is CASSRTSLNTGELFF.